This is a list of T cell receptor beta chains from one sample in a study of blood T cells in healthy people across ages. TCRdb re-called the 5' RACE reads through MiXCR, storing one row per CDR3 protein. The data show hundreds of thousands of distinct CDR3 sequences, with more than 20% seen just once and roughly 3.6% held by the top ten. What was sequenced was blood. These receptors came from a man aged 65 to 85 in good health. Both conserved end residues are trimmed from each CDR3. Clone sizes are given selectively: once, few, many, or a class where the clone is expanded.

v_call	clone_size	j_call	cdr3_aa
TRBV5-1	NA	TRBJ2-5	ASSVTSGIETQY
TRBV7-9	few	TRBJ1-1	ASSVTGGGKNTEAF
TRBV29-1	few	TRBJ2-1	SVVLAVYNEQF
TRBV3-1	many	TRBJ2-5	ASSQSSGRTVLQETQY
TRBV6-5	few	TRBJ1-1	ASSVQGARGTEAF
TRBV28	NA	TRBJ2-1	ASSSSQGAYNEQF
TRBV7-3	NA	TRBJ1-3	ASSRRAGPGNTIY
TRBV9	few	TRBJ2-5	ASSVVGETQY
TRBV7-3	NA	TRBJ2-2	ASGTEVAGELF
TRBV9	NA	TRBJ2-7	ASSPDPGLAGNNEQY